This TCR beta chain originates from a study of PD-1 blockade in classical Hodgkin lymphoma. Following autologous stem cell transplantation, relapse occurred in every patient, and exposure to brentuximab vedotin varied. Study-wide results and limits: Baseline TCR diversity was reportedly lower in newly diagnosed patients than in healthy donors. It was reported as lower still in relapsed/refractory patients.

CDR1 is SGHNT and CDR2 is YENEEA in the germline V gene. V gave up 8 bases and J gave up 4 bases, with 15 bases separating them. The CDR3 runs 14 residues. Of note for this clone: Its antigen is not known.

Sequencing was performed with immunoSEQ multiplex PCR; in TCRdb, only in-frame clones are kept and a portion is missing. Of 30,000 to 40,000 clones in the sample, around 78% were seen once. This rearrangement joins TRBV11-3 to TRBJ1-3; D may be TRBD1 (6 bases). This clonotype was obtained from a human donor with classical Hodgkin lymphoma. The sequences come from peripheral blood mononuclear cells (PBMCs), collected at baseline. The CDR3 reads CASGLGGAGNTIYF. CDR3 DNA: TGTGCCAGCGGACTTGGGGGGGCCGGAAACACCATATATTTT.